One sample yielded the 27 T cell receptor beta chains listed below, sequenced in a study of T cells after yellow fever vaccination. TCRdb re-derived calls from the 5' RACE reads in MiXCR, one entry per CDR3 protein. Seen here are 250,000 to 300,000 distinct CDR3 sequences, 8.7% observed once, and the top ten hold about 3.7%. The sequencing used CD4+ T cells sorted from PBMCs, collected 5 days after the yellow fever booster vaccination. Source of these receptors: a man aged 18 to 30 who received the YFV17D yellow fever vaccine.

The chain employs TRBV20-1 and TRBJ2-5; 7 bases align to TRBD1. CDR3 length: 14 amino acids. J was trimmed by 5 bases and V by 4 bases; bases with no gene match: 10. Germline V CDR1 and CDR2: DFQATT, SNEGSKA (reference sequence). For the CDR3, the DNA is TGCAGTGCTACCCGCTTGACAGGGTCGGAGACCCAGTACTTC. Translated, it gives CSATRLTGSETQYF.

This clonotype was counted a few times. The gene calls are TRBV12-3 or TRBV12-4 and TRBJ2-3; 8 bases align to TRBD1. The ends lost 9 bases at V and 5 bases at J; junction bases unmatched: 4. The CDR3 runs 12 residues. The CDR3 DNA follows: TGTGCCAGTGGACAGGGCCGAGATACGCAGTATTTT. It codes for CASGQGRDTQYF.

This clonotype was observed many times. In DNA form, the CDR3 reads TGTGCCAGCAGCTCATTAAGGGGGGGTGAGCAGTTCTTC. Its translation is CASSSLRGGEQFF. V is TRBV7-9 and J is TRBJ2-1, with D tentatively TRBD2 (7 bases). V lost 4 bases and J lost 9, with 13 bases in between. There are 13 residues in the CDR3. From germline, CDR1 is SEHNR and CDR2 FQNEAQ (reference sequence). Variable domain in full (rest from reference TRBV7-9 and TRBJ2-1): DTGVSQNPRHKITKRGQNVTFRCDPISEHNRLYWYRQTLGQGPEFLTYFQNEAQLEKSRLLSDRFSAERPKGSFSTLEIQRTEQGDSAMYLCASSSLRGGEQFFGPGTRLTVL.

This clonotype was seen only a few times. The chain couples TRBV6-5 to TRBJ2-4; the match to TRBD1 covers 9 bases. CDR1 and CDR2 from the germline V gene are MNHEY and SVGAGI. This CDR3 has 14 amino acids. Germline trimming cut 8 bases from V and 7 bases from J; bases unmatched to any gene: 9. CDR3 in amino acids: CASQIQGAGNIQYF. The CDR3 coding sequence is TGTGCCAGCCAAATACAGGGGGCTGGGAACATTCAGTACTTC.

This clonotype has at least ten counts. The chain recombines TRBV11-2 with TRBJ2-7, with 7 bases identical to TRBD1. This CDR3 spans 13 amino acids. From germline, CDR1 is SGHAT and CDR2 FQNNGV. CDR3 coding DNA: TGTGCCAGCAGCTTGGGGGATGCGACAGGGTATAGAGTC. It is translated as CASSLGDATGYRV.

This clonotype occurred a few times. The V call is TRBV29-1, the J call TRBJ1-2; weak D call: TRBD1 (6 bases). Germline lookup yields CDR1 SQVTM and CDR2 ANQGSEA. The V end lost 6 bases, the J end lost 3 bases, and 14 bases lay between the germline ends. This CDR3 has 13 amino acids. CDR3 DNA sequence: TGCAGCGTGGGGGGGGGCGGAGACTATGGCTACACCTTC. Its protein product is CSVGGGGDYGYTF.

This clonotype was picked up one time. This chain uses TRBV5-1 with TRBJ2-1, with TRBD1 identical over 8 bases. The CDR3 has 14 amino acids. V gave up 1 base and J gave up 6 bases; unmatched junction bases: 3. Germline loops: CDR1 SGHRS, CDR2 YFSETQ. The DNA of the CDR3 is TGCGCCAGCAGCTTGCAAACAGGGGGCAATGAGCAGTTCTTC. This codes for CASSLQTGGNEQFF. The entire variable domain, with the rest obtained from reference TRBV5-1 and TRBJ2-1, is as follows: KAGVTQTPRYLIKTRGQQVTLSCSPISGHRSVSWYQQTPGQGLQFLFEYFSETQRNKGNFPGRFSGRQFSNSRSEMNVSTLELGDSALYLCASSLQTGGNEQFFGPGTRLTVL.

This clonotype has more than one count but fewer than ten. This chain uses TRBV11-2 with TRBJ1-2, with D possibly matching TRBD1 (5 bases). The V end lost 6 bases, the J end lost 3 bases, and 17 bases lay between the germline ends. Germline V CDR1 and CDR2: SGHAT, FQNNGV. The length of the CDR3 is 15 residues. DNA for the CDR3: TGTGCCAGCAGTCCCTCGTATCGGGGCGACTATGGCTACACCTTC. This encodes CASSPSYRGDYGYTF.

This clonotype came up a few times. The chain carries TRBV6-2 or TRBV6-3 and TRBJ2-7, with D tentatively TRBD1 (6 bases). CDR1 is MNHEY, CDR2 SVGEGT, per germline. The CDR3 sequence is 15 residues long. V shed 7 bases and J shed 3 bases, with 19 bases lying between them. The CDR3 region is CASKISGTSIYEQYF. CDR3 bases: TGTGCCAGCAAAATCTCCGGGACATCAATCTACGAGCAGTACTTC.

In DNA form, the CDR3 reads TGTGCCACCAGTGAGGGAGCGTACCAAGAGACCCAGTACTTC. Translated, it gives CATSEGAYQETQYF. The V call is TRBV24-1, the J call TRBJ2-5, with a weak D call TRBD2 (5 bases). The CDR3 consists of 14 residues. Trimming pared 4 bases from V and 0 bases from J, leaving 8 bases between. The germline V gene has CDR1 KGHDR and CDR2 SFDVKD.

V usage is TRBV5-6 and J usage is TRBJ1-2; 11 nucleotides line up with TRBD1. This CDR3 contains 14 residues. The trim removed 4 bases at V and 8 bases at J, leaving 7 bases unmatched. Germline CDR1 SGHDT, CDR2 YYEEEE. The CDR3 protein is CASSVIRTGGGYTF. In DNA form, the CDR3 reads TGTGCCAGCAGCGTCATCCGGACAGGGGGCGGCTACACCTTC.

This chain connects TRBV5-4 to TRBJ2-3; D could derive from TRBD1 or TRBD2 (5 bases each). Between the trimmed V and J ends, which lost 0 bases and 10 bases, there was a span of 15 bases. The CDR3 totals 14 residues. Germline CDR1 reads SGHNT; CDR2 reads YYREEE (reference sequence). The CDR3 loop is CASSLDMGDGAQYF. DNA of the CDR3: TGTGCCAGCAGCTTGGATATGGGGGACGGTGCGCAGTATTTT.

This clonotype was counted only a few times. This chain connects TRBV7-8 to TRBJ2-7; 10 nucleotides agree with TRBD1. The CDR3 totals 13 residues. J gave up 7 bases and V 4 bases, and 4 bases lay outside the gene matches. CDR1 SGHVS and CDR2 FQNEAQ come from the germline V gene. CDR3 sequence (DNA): TGTGCCAGCAGCTCCGACAGGGGGCGGGAGCAGTACGTC. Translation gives CASSSDRGREQYV.

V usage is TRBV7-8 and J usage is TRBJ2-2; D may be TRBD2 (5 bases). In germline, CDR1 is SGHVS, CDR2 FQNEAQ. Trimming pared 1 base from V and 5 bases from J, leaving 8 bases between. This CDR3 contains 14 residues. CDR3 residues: CASSLVWRTGELFF. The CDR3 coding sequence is TGTGCCAGCAGCTTAGTCTGGAGGACCGGGGAGCTGTTTTTT.

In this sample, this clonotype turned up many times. CDR3 loop: CASSLLAGGRTDTQYF. DNA for the CDR3: TGTGCCAGCAGCCTGCTAGCGGGGGGCCGCACAGATACGCAGTATTTT. The chain uses TRBV3-1 and TRBJ2-3; 11 nucleotides agree with TRBD2. CDR3 length equals 16 residues. In germline, CDR1 is LGHDT, CDR2 YNNKEL (reference sequence). V trimming: 4 bases; J trimming: 1 base; junction bases outside the gene matches: 4.

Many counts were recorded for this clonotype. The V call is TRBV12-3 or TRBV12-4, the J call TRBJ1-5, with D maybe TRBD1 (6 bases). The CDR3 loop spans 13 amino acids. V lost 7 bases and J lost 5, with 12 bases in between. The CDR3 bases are TGTGCCAGCACCCCCGGGGGCCATCAGCCCCAGCATTTT. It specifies CASTPGGHQPQHF.

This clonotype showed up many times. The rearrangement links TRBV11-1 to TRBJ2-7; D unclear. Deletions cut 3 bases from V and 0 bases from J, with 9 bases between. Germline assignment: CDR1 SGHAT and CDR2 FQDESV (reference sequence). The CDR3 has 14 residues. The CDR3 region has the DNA TGTGCCAGCAGCTTTGGTCGCGGCTCCTACGAGCAGTACTTC. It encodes CASSFGRGSYEQYF.

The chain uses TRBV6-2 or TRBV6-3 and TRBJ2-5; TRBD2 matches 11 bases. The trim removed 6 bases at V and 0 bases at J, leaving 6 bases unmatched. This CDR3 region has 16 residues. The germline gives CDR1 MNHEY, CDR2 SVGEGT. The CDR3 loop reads CASSSGTSGYQETQYF. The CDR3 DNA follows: TGTGCCAGCAGCTCCGGGACTAGCGGTTACCAAGAGACCCAGTACTTC.

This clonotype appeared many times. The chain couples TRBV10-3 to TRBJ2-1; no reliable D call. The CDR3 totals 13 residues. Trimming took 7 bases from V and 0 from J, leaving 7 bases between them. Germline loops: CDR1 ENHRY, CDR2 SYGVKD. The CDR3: CAIMADSYNEQFF. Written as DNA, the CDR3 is TGTGCCATCATGGCTGACTCCTACAATGAGCAGTTCTTC.

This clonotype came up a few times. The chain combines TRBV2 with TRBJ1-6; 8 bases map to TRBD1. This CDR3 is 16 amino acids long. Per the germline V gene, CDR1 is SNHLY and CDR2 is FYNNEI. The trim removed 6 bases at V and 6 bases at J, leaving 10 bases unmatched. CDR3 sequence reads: CASRYGNRGFNSPLHF. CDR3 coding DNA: TGTGCCAGCAGATACGGGAACAGGGGGTTTAATTCACCCCTCCACTTT.

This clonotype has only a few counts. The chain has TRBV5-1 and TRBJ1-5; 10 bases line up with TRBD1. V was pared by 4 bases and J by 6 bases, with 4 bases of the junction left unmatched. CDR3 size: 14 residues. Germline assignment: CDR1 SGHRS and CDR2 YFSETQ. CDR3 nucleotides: TGCGCCAGCAGCCCCGGGGACAGGGGTCAGCCCCAGCATTTT. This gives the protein CASSPGDRGQPQHF.

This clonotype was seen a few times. CDR3 loop: CASNDGTGGFGYTF. The CDR3 nucleotides are TGTGCCAGCAATGACGGGACAGGGGGTTTCGGCTACACCTTC. The V call is TRBV5-5, the J call TRBJ1-2; 11 nucleotides match TRBD1. With V trimmed by 6 bases and J by 8 bases, 9 bases remained unmatched. This CDR3 has 14 residues. Germline V lookup: CDR1 SGHKS, CDR2 YYEKEE (reference sequence). Based on the CDR3 plus reference TRBV5-5 and TRBJ1-2, the full variable domain is DAGVTQSPTHLIKTRGQQVTLRCSPISGHKSVSWYQQVLGQGPQFIFQYYEKEERGRGNFPDRFSARQFPNYSSELNVNALLLGDSALYLCASNDGTGGFGYTFGSGTRLTVV.

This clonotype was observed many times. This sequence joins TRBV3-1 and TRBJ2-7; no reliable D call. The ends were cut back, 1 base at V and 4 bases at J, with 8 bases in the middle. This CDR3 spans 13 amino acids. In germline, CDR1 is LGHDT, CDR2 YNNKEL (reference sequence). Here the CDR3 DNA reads TGTGCCAGCAGCCAAGTTGGTGGTTACGAGCAGTACTTC. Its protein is CASSQVGGYEQYF.

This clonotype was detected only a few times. The CDR3 DNA reads TGCGCCAGCAGTCAACCGGGACAGTCGCACTCCTACGAGCAGTACGTC. Protein sequence: CASSQPGQSHSYEQYV. The rearrangement uses TRBV23-1 and TRBJ2-7, with TRBD1 identical over 7 bases. TRBV23-1 is annotated as an ORF whose role is uncertain. Trimming at V came to 2 bases and at J to 0 bases, leaving 7 bases not matched to a gene. The CDR3 consists of 16 residues.

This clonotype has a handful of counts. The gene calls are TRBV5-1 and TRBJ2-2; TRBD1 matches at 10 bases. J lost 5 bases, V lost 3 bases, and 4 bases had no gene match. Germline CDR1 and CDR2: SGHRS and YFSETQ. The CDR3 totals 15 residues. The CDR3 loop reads CASSWDRGPTGELFF. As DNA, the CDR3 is TGCGCCAGCAGCTGGGACAGGGGCCCAACCGGGGAGCTGTTTTTT.

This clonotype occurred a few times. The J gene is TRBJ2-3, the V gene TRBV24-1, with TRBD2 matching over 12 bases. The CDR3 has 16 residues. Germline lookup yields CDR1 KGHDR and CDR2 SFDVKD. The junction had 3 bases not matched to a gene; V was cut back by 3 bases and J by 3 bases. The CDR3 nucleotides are TGTGCCACCAGTGATGTGACTAGCGGGGGAACAGATACGCAGTATTTT. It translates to CATSDVTSGGTDTQYF.

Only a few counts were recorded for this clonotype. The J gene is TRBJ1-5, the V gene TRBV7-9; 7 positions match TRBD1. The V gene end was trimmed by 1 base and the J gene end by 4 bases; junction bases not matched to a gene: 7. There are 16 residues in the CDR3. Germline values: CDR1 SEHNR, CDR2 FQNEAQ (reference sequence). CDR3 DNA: TGTGCCAGCAGCTTAGAGACAGGGTTAGGGAATCAGCCCCAGCATTTT. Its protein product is CASSLETGLGNQPQHF.